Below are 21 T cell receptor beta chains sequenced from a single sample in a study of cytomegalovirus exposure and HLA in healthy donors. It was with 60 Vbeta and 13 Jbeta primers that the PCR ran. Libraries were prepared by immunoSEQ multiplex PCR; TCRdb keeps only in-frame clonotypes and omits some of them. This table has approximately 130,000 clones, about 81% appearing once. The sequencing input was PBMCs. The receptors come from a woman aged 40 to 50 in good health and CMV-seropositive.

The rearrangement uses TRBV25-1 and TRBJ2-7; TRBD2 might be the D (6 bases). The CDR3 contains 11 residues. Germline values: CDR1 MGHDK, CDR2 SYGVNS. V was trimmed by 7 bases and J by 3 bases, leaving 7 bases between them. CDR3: CASTGGYEQYF. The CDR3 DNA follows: TGTGCCAGCACCGGGGGCTACGAGCAGTACTTC.

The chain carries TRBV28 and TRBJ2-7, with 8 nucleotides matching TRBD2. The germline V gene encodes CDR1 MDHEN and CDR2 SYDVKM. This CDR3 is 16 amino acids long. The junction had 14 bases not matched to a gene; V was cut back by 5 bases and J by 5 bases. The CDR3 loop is CASSLQVSAGGDEQYF. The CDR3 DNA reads TGTGCCAGCAGTCTCCAGGTTTCGGCGGGGGGCGACGAGCAGTACTTC.

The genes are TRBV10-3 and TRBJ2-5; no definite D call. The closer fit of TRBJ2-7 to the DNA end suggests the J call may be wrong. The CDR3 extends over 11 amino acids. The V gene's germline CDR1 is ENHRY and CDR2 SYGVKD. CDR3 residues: CAISPGYEQYF. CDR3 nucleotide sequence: TGTGCCATCAGTCCCGGGTACGAGCAGTACTTC.

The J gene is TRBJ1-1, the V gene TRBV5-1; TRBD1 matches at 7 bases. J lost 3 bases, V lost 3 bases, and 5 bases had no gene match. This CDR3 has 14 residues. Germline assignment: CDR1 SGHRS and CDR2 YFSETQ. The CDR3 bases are TGCGCCAGCAGCTCTACAGGGGTGGACACTGAAGCTTTCTTT. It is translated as CASSSTGVDTEAFF.

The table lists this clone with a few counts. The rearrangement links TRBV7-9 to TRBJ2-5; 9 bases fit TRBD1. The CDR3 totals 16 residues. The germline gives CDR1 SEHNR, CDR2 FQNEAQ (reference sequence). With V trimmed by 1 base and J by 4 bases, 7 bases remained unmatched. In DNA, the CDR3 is TGTGCCAGCAGCTTAGTCGGGACAGGGAAAGGAGAGACCCAGTACTTC. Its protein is CASSLVGTGKGETQYF.

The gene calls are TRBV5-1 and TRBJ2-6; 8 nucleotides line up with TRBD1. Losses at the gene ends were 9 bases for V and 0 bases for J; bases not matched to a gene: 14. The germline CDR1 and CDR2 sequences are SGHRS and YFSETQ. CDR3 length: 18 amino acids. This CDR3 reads CATSTQGAISSGANVLTF. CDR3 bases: TGCGCCACCTCCACGCAGGGGGCAATCAGCTCTGGGGCCAACGTCCTGACTTTC.

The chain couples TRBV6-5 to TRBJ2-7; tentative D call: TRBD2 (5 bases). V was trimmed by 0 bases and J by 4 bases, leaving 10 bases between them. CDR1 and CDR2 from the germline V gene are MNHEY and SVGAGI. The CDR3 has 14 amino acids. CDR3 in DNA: TGTGCCAGCAGTTACTCGGACTCGGGATACGAGCAGTACTTC. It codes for CASSYSDSGYEQYF.

This CDR3 reads CASSLGGSGTQYF. The CDR3 nucleotides are TGTGCCAGCAGCTTAGGAGGGAGTGGTACGCAGTATTTT. The genes are TRBV13 and TRBJ2-3; D possibly corresponds to TRBD2 (5 bases). CDR1 PRHDT and CDR2 FYEKMQ come from the germline V gene (reference sequence). This CDR3 is 13 amino acids long. Trimming pared 0 bases from V and 8 bases from J, leaving 9 bases between. Together with reference TRBV13 and TRBJ2-3, the CDR3 gives the full variable domain: AAGVIQSPRHLIKEKRETATLKCYPIPRHDTVYWYQQGPGQDPQFLISFYEKMQSDKGSIPDRFSAQQFSDYHSELNMSSLELGDSALYFCASSLGGSGTQYFGPGTRLTVL.

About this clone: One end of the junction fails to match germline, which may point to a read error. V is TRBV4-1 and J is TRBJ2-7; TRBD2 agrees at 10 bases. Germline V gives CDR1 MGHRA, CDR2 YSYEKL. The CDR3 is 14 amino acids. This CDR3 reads CASSQTHGASGRPF. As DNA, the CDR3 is TGCGCCAGCAGCCAAACCCATGGGGCTAGCGGGAGACCTTTC.

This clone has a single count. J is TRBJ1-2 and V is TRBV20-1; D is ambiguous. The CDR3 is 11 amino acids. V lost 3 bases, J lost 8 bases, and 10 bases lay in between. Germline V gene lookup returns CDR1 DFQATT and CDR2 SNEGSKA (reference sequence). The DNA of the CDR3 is TGCAGTGCTAGTCAGGTTTGGGGCTACACCTTC. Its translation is CSASQVWGYTF.

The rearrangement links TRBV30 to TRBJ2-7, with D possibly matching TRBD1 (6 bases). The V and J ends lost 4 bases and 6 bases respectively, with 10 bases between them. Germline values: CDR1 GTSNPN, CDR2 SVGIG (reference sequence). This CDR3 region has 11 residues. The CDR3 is CAWTTGCEQYF. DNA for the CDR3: TGTGCCTGGACTACAGGGTGCGAGCAGTACTTC.

The CDR3 DNA reads as TGTGCCAGCTCACCTGGACTAGCGGGGAGCACAGATACGCAGTATTTT. It encodes CASSPGLAGSTDTQYF. The genes are TRBV18 and TRBJ2-3; 12 bases are shared with TRBD2. V shed 3 bases, J shed 0 bases, and the junction held 1 base outside the gene matches. CDR1 and CDR2 from the germline V gene are KGHSH and LQKENI. The CDR3 covers 16 residues.

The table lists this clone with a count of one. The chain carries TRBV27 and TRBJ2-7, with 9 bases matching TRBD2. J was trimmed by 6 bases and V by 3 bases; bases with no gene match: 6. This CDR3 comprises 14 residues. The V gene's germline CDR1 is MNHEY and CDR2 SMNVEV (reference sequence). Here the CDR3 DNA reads TGTGCCAGCAGTTTGACTAGCGGACGAACCGAGCAGTACTTC. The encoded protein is CASSLTSGRTEQYF.

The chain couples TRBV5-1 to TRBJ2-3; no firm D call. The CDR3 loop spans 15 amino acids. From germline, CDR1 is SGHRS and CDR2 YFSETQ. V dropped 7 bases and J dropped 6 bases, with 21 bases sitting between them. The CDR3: CASSTVGHTMDTQYF. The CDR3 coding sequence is TGCGCCAGCTCCACGGTTGGGCACACGATGGATACGCAGTATTTT.

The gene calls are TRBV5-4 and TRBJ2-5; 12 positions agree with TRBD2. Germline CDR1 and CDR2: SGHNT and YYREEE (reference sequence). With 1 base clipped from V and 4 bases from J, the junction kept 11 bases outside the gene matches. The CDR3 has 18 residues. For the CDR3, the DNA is TGTGCCAGCAGCTTGCCTTTGACTAGCGGGAGTGGTGGAGAGACCCAGTACTTC. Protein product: CASSLPLTSGSGGETQYF. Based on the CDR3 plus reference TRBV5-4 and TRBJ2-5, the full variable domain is ETGVTQSPTHLIKTRGQQVTLRCSSQSGHNTVSWYQQALGQGPQFIFQYYREEENGRGNFPPRFSGLQFPNYSSELNVNALELDDSALYLCASSLPLTSGSGGETQYFGPGTRLLVL.

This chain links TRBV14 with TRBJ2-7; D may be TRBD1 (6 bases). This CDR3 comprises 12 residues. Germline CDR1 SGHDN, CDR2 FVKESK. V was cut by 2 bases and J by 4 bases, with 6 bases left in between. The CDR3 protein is CASSQQGYEQYF. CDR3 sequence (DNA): TGTGCCAGCAGCCAACAGGGGTACGAGCAGTACTTC.

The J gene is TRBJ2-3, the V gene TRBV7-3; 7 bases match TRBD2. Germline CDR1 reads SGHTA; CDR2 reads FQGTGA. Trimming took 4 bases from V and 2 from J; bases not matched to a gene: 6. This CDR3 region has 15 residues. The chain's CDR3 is CASSSSGNPTDTQYF. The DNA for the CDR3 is TGTGCCAGCAGCTCTAGCGGAAACCCCACAGATACGCAGTATTTT.

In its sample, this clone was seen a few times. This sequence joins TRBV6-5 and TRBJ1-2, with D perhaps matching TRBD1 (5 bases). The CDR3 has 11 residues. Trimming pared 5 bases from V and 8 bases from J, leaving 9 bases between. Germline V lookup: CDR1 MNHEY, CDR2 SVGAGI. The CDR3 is CASSQGEGYTF. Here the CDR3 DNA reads TGTGCCAGCAGTCAGGGTGAAGGCTACACCTTC.

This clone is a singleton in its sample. The CDR3 DNA follows: TGCGCCAGCAGCGGAGGACAGGAGGACACCGGGGAGCTGTTTTTT. Residues: CASSGGQEDTGELFF. The gene calls are TRBV5-1 and TRBJ2-2, with TRBD1 matching 7 bases. Germline CDR1 SGHRS, CDR2 YFSETQ. This CDR3 region has 15 residues. V lost 4 bases to trimming and J lost 3 bases; unmatched junction nucleotides: 6.

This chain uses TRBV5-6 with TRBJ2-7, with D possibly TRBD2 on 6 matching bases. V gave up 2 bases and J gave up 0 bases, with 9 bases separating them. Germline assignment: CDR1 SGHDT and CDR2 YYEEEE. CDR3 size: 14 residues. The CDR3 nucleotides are TGTGCCAGCAGCTTTACCGGGAGCTCCTACGAGCAGTACTTC. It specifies CASSFTGSSYEQYF.

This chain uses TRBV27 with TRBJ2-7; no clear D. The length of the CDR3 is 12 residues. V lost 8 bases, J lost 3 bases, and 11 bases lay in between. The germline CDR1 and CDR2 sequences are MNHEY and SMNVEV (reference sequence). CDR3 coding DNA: TGTGCCAGCGGCAGGAATCTCTACGAGCAGTACTTC. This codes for CASGRNLYEQYF.